The clone carrying this T cell receptor beta chain was observed at least ten times. Its specificity is not known. This sample is part of a study of naive and memory T cell subsets. CDR3 length: 16 residues. Germline values: CDR1 SGHVS, CDR2 FNYEAQ. Trimming removed 5 bases from V and 1 base from J; junction bases left unmatched: 11. An equimolar mix of two oligonucleotides served as the beta constant-region primer for TRBC1 and TRBC2. Ligated cDNA was amplified by four rounds of PCR with nested alpha and beta constant-region primers and SP2. Using its own MiXCR run on the UMI-ligation and nested PCR reads, TCRdb lists one record per CDR3 protein. In the table there are around 160,000 distinct CDR3 sequences, about 20% of which are singletons. General observations from the study: Naive repertoires, especially CD8, held a few larger clonotypes, possibly memory cells re-expressing CD45RA.

Material: naive CD4+ T cells from blood. The receptor was isolated from a human donor in good health. The V gene is TRBV7-6, the J gene TRBJ2-7; TRBD1 matches 7 bases. The DNA of the CDR3 is TGTGCCAGCAGCCAGAGAACCGGGACAGCATCCTACGAGCAGTACTTC. It specifies CASSQRTGTASYEQYF.